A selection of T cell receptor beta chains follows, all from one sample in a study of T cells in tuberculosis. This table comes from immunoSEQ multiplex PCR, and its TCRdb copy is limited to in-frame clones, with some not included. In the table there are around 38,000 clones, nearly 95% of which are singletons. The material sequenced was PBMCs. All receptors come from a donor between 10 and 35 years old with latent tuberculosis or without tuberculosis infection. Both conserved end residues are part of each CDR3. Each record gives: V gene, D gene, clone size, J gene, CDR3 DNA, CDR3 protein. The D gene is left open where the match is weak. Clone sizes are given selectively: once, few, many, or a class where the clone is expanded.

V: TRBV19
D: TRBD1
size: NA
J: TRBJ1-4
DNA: TGTGCCTCTCGGGACAGGGTTAATGAAAAACTGTTTTTT
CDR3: CASRDRVNEKLFF

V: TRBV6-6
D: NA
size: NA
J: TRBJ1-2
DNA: TGTGCCAGCAGTGGAACCTTACAGGGTATCTATGGCTACACCTTC
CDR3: CASSGTLQGIYGYTF

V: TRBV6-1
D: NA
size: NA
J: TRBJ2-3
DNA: TGTGCCAGCAGCACACCGCGACAGGGCACAGATACGCAGTATTTT
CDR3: CASSTPRQGTDTQYF

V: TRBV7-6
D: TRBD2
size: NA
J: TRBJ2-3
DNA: TGTGCCAGCAGCCCCGAGGGGACTAGCGGGGTAGATACGCAGTATTTT
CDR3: CASSPEGTSGVDTQYF

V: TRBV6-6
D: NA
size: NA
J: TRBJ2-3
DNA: TGTGCCAGCAGTTACTCGGCCCGAGGTACGCAGTATTTT
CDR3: CASSYSARGTQYF

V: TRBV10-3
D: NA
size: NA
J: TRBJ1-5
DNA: TGTGCCATCAGCGACAGTCTATCAAATCAGCCCCAGCATTTT
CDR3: CAISDSLSNQPQHF

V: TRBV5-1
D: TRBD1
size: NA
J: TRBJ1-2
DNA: TGCGCCAGCAGCACTGGGACAGGGATTAACTATGGCTACACCTTC
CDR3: CASSTGTGINYGYTF

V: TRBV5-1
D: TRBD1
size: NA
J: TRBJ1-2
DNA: TGCGCCAGCAGCTACTCGGACAGGACCTATGGCTACACCTTC
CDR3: CASSYSDRTYGYTF

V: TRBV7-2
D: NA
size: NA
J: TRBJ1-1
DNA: TGTGCCAGCAGCTTAGCTCCCCTGAGCGCCACTGAAGCTTTCTTT
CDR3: CASSLAPLSATEAFF

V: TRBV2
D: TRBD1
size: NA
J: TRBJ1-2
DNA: TGTGCCAGCAGTGACTTGACAGGGAACTATGGCTACACCTTC
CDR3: CASSDLTGNYGYTF

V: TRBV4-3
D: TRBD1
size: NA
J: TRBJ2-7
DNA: TGCGCCAGCAGCCCGCGACAGGGGCTCGAGCAGTACTTC
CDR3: CASSPRQGLEQYF

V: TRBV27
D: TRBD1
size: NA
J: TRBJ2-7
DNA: TGTGCCAGCAGTCCGCCGGGACAGGGATTTTACGAGCAGTACTTC
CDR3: CASSPPGQGFYEQYF

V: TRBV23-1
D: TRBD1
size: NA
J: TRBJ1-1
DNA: TGCGCCAGCAGTCACTCGGGGGACAGGAACACTGAAGCTTTCTTT
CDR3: CASSHSGDRNTEAFF

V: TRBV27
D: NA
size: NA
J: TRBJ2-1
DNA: TGTGCCAGCAGTTACCCCAATGGGCCGGACAATGAGCAGTTCTTC
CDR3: CASSYPNGPDNEQFF

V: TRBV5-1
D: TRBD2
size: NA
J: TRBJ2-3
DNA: TGCGCCAGCAGCCCGGGGTTGGCTAGCGGGGGTAGCACAGATACGCAGTATTTT
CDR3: CASSPGLASGGSTDTQYF

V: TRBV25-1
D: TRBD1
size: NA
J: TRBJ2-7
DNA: TGTGCCAGCAGTGAGTTCACCGGGACAGATTTTTACGAGCAGTACTTC
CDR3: CASSEFTGTDFYEQYF

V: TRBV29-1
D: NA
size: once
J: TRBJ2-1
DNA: TGCAGCGTTGAAAGGGGGAATGAGCAGTTCTTC
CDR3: CSVERGNEQFF

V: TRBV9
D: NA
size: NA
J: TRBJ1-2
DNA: TGTGCCAGCAGCGTAGACAGGGAGTATGGCTACACCTTC
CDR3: CASSVDREYGYTF

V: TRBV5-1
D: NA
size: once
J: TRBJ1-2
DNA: TGCGCCAGCAGCGTATTAACAGGGATCACTAACTATGGCTACACCTTC
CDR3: CASSVLTGITNYGYTF

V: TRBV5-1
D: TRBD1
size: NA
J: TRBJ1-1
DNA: TGCGCCAGCAGCTTGGCCCCAGGACAGGCTAACACTGAAGCTTTCTTT
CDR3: CASSLAPGQANTEAFF